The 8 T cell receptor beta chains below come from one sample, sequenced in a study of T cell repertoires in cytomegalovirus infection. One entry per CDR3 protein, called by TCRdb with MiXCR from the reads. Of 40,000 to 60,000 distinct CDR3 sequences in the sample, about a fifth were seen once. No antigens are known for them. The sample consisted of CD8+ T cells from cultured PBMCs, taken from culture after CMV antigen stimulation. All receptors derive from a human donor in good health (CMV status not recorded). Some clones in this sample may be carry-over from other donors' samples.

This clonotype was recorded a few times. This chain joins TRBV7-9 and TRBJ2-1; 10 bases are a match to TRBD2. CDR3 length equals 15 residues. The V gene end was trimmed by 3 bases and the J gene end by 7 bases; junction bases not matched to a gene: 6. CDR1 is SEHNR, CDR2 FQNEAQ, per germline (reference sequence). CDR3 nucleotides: TGTGCCAGCAGCTTTTCTGAGACTAGCGGGAATGAGCAGTTCTTC. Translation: CASSFSETSGNEQFF.

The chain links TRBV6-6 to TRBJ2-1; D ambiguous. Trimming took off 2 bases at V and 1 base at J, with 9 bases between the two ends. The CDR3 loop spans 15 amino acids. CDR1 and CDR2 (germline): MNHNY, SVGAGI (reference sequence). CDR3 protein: CASSYGVPSYNEQFF. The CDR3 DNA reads TGTGCCAGCAGTTACGGGGTTCCGTCCTACAATGAGCAGTTCTTC.

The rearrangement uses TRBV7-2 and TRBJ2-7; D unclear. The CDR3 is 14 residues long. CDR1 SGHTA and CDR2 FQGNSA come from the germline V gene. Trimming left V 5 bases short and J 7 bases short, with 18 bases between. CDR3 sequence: CASSHLALETEQYF. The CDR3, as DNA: TGTGCCAGCAGCCACTTGGCTCTCGAAACAGAGCAGTACTTC.

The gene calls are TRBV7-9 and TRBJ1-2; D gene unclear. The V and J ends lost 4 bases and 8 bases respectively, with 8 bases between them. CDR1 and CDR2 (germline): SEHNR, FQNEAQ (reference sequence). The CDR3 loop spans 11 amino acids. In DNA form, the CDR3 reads TGTGCCAGCAGCTCCCGACCCGGCTACACCTTC. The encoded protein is CASSSRPGYTF.

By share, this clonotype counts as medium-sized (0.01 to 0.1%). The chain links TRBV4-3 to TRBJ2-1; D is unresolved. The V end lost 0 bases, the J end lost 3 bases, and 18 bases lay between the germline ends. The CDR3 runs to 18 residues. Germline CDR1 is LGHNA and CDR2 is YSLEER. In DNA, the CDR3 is TGCGCCAGCAGCCAAGATTGGAGTAGTTTTGGAAGCTACAATGAGCAGTTCTTC. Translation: CASSQDWSSFGSYNEQFF.

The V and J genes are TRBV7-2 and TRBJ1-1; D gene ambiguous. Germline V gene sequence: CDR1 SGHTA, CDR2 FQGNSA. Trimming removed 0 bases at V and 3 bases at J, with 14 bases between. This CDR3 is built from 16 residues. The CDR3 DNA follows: TGTGCCAGCAGCTTAGCTTGGGGTACGGCCGACACTGAAGCTTTCTTT. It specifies CASSLAWGTADTEAFF.

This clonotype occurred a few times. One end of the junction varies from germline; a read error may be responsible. CDR3 loop: CASSLADGFYEQYF. CDR3 nucleotide sequence: TGTGCCAGCAGCCTAGCTGACGGATTCTACGAGCAGTACTTC. The rearrangement uses TRBV7-2 and TRBJ2-7; weak D call: TRBD2 (5 bases). There are 14 residues in the CDR3. CDR1 SGHTA and CDR2 FQGNSA come from the germline V gene.

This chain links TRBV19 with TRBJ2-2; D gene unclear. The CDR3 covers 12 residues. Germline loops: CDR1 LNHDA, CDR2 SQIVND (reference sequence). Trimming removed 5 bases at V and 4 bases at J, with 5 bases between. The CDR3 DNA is TGTGCCAGTAGTCCCTTCACCGGGGAGCTGTTTTTT. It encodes CASSPFTGELFF. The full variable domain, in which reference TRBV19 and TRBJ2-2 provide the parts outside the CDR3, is DGGITQSPKYLFRKEGQNVTLSCEQNLNHDAMYWYRQDPGQGLRLIYYSQIVNDFQKGDIAEGYSVSREKKESFPLTVTSAQKNPTAFYLCASSPFTGELFFGEGSRLTVL.